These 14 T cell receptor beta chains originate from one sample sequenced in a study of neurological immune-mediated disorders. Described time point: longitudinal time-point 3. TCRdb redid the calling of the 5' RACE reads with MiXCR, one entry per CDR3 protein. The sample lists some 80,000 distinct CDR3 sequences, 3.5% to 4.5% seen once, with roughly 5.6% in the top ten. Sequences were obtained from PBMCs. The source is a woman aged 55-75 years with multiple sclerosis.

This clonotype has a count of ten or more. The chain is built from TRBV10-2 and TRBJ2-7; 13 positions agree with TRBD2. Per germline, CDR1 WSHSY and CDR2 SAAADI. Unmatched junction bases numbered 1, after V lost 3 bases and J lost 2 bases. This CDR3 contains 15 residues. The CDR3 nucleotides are TGCGCCAGCAGTGAACTAGCGGGGGGGGCCTACGAGCAGTACTTC. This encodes CASSELAGGAYEQYF.

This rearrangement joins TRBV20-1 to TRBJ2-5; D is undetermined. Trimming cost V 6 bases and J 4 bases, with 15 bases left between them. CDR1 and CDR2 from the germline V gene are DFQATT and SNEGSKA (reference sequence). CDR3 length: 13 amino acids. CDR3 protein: CSAAPPSGETQYF. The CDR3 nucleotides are TGCAGTGCAGCCCCCCCTAGTGGAGAGACCCAGTACTTC.

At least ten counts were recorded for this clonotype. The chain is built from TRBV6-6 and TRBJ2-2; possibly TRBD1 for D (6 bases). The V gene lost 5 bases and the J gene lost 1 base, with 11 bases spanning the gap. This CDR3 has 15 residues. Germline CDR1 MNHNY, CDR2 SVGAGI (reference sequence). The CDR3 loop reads CASSKETGNTGELFF. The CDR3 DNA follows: TGTGCCAGCAGTAAAGAGACAGGGAACACCGGGGAGCTGTTTTTT.

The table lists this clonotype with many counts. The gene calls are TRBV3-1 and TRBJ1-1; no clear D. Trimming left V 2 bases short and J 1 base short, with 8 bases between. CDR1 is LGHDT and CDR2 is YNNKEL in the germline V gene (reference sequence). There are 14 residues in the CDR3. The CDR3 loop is CASSQLEPNTEAFF. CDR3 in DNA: TGTGCCAGCAGCCAACTTGAGCCGAACACTGAAGCTTTCTTT.

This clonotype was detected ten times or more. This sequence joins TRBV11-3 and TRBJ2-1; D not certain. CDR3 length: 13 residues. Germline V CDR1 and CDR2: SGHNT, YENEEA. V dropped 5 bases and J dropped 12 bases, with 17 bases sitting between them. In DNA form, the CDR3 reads TGTGCCAGCAGCCTACAAGAGCAACGTCCGCAGTTCTTC. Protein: CASSLQEQRPQFF.

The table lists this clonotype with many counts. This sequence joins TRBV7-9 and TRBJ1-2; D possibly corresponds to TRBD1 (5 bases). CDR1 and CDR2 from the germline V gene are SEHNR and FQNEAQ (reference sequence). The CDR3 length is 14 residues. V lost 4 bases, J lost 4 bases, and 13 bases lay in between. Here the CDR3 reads CASSSRQIPYGYTF. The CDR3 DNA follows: TGTGCCAGCAGCTCCCGACAGATACCCTATGGCTACACCTTC.

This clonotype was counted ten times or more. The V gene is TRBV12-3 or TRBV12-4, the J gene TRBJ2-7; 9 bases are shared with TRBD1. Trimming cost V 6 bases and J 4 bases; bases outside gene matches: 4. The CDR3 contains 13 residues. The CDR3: CASRDRGGYEQYF. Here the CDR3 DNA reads TGTGCCAGCAGGGACAGGGGAGGTTACGAGCAGTACTTC.

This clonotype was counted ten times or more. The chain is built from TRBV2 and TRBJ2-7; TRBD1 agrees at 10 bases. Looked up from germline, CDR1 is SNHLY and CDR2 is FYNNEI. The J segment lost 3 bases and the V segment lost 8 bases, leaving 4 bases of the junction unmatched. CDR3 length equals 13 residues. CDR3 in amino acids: CASGRDRGYEQYF. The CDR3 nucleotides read TGTGCCAGCGGGAGGGACAGGGGCTACGAGCAGTACTTC.

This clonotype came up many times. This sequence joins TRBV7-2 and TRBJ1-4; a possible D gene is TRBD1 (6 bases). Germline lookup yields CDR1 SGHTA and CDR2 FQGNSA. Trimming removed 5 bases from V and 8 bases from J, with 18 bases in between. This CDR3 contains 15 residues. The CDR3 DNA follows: TGTGCCAGCAGCGAGGGGGGTTGGGGGGCCGAAAAACTGTTTTTT. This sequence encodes CASSEGGWGAEKLFF.

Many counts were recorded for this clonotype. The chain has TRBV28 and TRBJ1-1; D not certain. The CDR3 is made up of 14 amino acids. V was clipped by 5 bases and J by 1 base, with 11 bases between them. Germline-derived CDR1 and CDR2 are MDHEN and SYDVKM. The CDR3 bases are TGTGCCAGCAGTGCCTTACTTCCGAACACTGAAGCTTTCTTT. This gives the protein CASSALLPNTEAFF.

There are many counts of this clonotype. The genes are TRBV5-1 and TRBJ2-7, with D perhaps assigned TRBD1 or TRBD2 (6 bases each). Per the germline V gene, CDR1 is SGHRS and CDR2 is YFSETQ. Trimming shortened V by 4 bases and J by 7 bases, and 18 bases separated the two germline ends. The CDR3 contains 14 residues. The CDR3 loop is CASSTRPGAREQYF. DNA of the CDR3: TGCGCCAGCAGCACCCGACCGGGGGCAAGGGAGCAGTACTTC. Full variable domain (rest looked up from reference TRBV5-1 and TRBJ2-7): KAGVTQTPRYLIKTRGQQVTLSCSPISGHRSVSWYQQTPGQGLQFLFEYFSETQRNKGNFPGRFSGRQFSNSRSEMNVSTLELGDSALYLCASSTRPGAREQYFGPGTRLTVT.

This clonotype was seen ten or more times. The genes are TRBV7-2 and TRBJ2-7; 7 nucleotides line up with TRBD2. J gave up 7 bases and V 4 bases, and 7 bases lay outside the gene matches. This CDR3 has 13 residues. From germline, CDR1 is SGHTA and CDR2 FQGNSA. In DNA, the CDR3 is TGTGCCAGCAGCTACGAGACTAGCCGTGAGCAGTACTTC. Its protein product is CASSYETSREQYF.

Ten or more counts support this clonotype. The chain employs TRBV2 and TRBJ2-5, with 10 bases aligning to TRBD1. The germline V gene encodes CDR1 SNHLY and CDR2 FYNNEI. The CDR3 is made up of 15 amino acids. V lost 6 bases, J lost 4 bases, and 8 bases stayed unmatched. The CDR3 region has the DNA TGTGCCAGCAGGCTCCGGACAGGGGGTGTAGAGACCCAGTACTTC. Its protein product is CASRLRTGGVETQYF. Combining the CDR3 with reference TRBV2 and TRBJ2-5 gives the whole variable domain EPEVTQTPSHQVTQMGQEVILRCVPISNHLYFYWYRQILGQKVEFLVSFYNNEISEKSEIFDDQFSVERPDGSNFTLKIRSTKLEDSAMYFCASRLRTGGVETQYFGPGTRLLVL.

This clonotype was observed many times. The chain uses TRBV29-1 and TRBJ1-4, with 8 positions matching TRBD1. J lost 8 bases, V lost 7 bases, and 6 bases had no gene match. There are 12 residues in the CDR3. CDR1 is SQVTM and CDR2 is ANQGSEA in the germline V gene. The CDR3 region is CSARTGTEKLFF. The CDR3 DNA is TGCAGCGCCCGGACAGGGACGGAAAAACTGTTTTTT.